This T cell receptor beta chain is from a study of blood T cell repertoires in COVID-19. Generated by immunoSEQ multiplex PCR, the TCRdb table keeps only in-frame clones and is missing some. Found here are 270,000 or so clones, approximately 81% of them singletons; the top ten hold roughly 3%. The sample taken for sequencing was peripheral blood. The TCR originated in a woman between 18 and 29 years old with acute or convalescent COVID-19.

As DNA, the CDR3 is TGTGCCTGTTCCTCACCGGGACAGAGGTCTAACTATGGCTACACCTTC. Translating it yields CACSSPGQRSNYGYTF. The chain has TRBV30 and TRBJ1-2, with TRBD1 identical over 7 bases. The CDR3 length is 16 residues. V was clipped by 6 bases and J by 0 bases; unmatched bases: 13. Germline CDR1 reads GTSNPN; CDR2 reads SVGIG (reference sequence). Filled out from reference TRBV30 and TRBJ1-2, the complete variable domain reads SQTIHQWPATLVQPVGSPLSLECTVEGTSNPNLYWYRQAAGRGLQLLFYSVGIGQISSEVPQNLSASRPQDRQFILSSKKLLLSDSGFYLCACSSPGQRSNYGYTFGSGTRLTVV.